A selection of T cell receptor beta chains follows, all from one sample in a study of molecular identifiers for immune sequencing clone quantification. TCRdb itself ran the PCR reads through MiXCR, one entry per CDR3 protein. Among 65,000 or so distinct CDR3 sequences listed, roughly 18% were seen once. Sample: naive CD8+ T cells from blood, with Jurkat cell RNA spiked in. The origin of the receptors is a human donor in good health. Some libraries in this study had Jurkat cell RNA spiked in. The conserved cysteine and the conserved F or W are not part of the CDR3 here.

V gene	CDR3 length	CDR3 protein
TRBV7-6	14	ASSSAQTGYNSPLH
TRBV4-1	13	ASSQEVSSNTEAF
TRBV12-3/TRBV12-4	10	ASKGLAGEQY
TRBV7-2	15	ASSLWLMVSGSYGYT
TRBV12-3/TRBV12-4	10	ASSFGYNEQF
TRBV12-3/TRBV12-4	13	ASSWEDEGTDTQY
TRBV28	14	ASSLSADGRNQPQH
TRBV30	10	AWDRGLYEQY
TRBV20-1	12	SAEQVVVDNEQF
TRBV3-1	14	ASSQAGLAGDYEQY
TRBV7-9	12	ASSSPFRSYEQY
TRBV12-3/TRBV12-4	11	ASSPPSSDTQY
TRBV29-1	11	SASSEDTGELF
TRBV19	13	ASSIGGDRNQPQH
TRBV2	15	GSSEAPDQPYQETQY
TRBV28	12	ASRVEGPHQPQH
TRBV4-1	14	ASSQVSQGFLETQY
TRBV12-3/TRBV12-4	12	ASGLSLNVGEQF
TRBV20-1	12	SATIGETGETQY
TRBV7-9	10	ASSGASETQY
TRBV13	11	ASSLQATGELF
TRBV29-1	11	SVEGGTNYGYT
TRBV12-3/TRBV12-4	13	ASSPGSGGQETQY
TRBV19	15	ASIHPPRDRTGYEQY
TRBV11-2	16	ASSLAGYTSSGANVLT
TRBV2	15	ASSGSGQGATTGELF
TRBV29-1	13	SVVPQGVSGNTIY
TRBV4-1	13	ASSQGTGGGQPQH
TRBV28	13	ASSFLGVEEETQY
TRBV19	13	ASSPGLAVSYEQY
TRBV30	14	AWSVLEVRGTDTQY
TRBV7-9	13	ASSSPRDYQETQY
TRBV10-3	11	AISASVDNEQF
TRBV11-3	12	ASSPRQGRYEQY
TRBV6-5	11	ASSYYYQETQY